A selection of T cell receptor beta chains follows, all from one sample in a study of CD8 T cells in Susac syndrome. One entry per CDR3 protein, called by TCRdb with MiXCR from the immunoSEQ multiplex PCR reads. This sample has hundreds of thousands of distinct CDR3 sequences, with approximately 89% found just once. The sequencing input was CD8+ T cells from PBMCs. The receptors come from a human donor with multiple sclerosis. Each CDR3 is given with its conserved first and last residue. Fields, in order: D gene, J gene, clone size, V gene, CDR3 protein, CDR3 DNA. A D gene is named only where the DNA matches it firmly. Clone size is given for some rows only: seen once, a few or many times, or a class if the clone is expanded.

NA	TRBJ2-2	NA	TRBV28	CASSLDPEDTGELFF	TGTGCCAGCAGTTTAGATCCAGAGGACACCGGGGAGCTGTTTTTT
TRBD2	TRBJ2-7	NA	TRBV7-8	CASTLGGGAAYEQYF	TGTGCCAGCACCCTGGGGGGAGGGGCTGCCTACGAGCAGTACTTC
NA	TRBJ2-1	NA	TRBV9	CASSVGGDPSYNEQFF	TGTGCCAGCAGCGTAGGAGGGGACCCCTCCTACAATGAGCAGTTCTTC
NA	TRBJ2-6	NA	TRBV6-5	CASSYFGGTGANVLTF	TGTGCCAGCAGTTACTTTGGGGGAACTGGGGCCAACGTCCTGACTTTC
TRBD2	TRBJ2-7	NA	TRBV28	CASSQAGELAEQYF	TGTGCCAGCAGCCAAGCGGGAGAGTTGGCCGAGCAGTACTTC
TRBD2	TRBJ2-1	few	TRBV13	CASSPGLADYNEQFF	TGTGCCAGCAGCCCGGGACTAGCGGACTACAATGAGCAGTTCTTC
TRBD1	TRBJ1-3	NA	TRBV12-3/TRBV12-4	CASSGTGRSGNTIYF	TGTGCCAGCAGCGGGACAGGGCGGTCTGGAAACACCATATATTTT
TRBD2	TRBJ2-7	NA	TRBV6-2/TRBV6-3	CASTGGGYEQYF	TGTGCCTCCACGGGCGGGGGATACGAGCAGTACTTC
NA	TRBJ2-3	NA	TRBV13	CASSFPTLLTDTQYF	TGTGCCAGCAGCTTCCCTACCCTTCTCACAGATACGCAGTATTTT
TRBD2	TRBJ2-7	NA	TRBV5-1	CATGGGEVEEQYF	TGCGCCACAGGCGGGGGGGAAGTGGAAGAGCAGTACTTC
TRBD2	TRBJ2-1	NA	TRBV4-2	CASSQTSSGFYNEQFF	TGTGCCAGCAGCCAAACATCTAGCGGGTTCTACAATGAGCAGTTCTTC
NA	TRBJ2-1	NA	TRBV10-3	CAISESGGTGNTYNEQFF	TGTGCCATCAGTGAGTCGGGGGGAACGGGGAATACCTACAATGAGCAGTTCTTC
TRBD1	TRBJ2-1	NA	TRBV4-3	CASSPTTGELYNEQFF	TGCGCCAGCAGCCCAACCACAGGGGAATTATACAATGAGCAGTTCTTC
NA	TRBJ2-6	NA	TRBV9	CASSAGSGFGANVLTF	TGTGCCAGCAGCGCGGGCTCAGGGTTCGGGGCCAACGTCCTGACTTTC
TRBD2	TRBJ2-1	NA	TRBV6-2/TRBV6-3	CASSPWASGGIANEQFF	TGTGCCAGCAGCCCCTGGGCTAGCGGGGGCATAGCCAATGAGCAGTTCTTC
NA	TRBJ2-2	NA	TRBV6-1	CATGGLGDTGELFF	TGTGCCACCGGCGGGTTGGGGGACACCGGGGAGCTGTTTTTT
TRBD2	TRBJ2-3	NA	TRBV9	CASSAPQAGGPGDTQYF	TGTGCCAGCAGCGCACCACAAGCGGGGGGGCCAGGTGATACGCAGTATTTT
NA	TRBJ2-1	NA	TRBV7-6	CASSLADFSYNEQFF	TGTGCCAGCAGCTTGGCGGACTTCTCCTACAATGAGCAGTTCTTC
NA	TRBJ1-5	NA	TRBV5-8	CASSFFSAYSNQPQHF	TGTGCCAGCAGCTTCTTTTCGGCGTATAGCAATCAGCCCCAGCATTTT
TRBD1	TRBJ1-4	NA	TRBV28	CASSLPGTVTNEKLFF	TGTGCCAGCAGTCTTCCCGGGACAGTAACGAATGAAAAACTGTTTTTT
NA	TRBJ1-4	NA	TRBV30	CAWSLNEKLFF	TGTGCCTGGAGTCTAAATGAAAAACTGTTTTTT
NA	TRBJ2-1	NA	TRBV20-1	CSARDLRGGSYNEQFF	TGCAGTGCTAGAGATCTACGAGGGGGCTCCTACAATGAGCAGTTCTTC
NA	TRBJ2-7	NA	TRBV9	CASSVAVGSSYEQYF	TGTGCCAGCAGCGTAGCTGTAGGAAGCTCCTACGAGCAGTACTTC
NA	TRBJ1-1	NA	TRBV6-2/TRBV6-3	CASITQGRNTEAFF	TGTGCCAGCATCACACAGGGAAGGAACACTGAAGCTTTCTTT
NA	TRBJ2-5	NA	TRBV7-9	CASKGIETQYF	TGTGCCAGCAAGGGCATTGAGACCCAGTACTTC
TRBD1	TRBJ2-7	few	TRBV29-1	CSVRTGFYEQYF	TGCAGCGTTCGGACAGGATTTTACGAGCAGTACTTC
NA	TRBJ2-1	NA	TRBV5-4	CASSLALTSARNEQFF	TGTGCCAGCAGCTTGGCCTTAACATCAGCGAGGAATGAGCAGTTCTTC
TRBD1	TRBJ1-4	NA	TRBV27	CASKGAQGANEKLFF	TGTGCCAGCAAGGGGGCCCAGGGAGCTAATGAAAAACTGTTTTTT
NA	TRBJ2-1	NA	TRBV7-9	CASSPPEVNEQFF	TGTGCCAGCAGCCCACCAGAGGTTAATGAGCAGTTCTTC
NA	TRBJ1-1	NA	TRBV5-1	CASSLYLLPNTEAFF	TGCGCCAGCAGCTTGTATCTCCTTCCGAACACTGAAGCTTTCTTT
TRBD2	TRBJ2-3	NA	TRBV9	CASSVLAGVTDTQYF	TGTGCCAGCAGCGTCCTAGCGGGAGTCACAGATACGCAGTATTTT
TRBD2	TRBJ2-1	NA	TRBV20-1	CSAPPPGTSRLDEQFF	TGCAGTGCTCCACCCCCCGGGACTAGTCGATTGGATGAGCAGTTCTTC
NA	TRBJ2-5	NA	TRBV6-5	CASSEGAPRTDF	TGTGCCAGCAGTGAAGGGGCGCCCAGGACGGACTTC
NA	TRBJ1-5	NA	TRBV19	CASSIGAGSEGQPQHF	TGTGCCAGTAGTATTGGAGCGGGGAGCGAAGGTCAGCCCCAGCATTTT
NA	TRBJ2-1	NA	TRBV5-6	CASSPNPADNEQFF	TGTGCCAGCAGCCCCAATCCGGCAGACAATGAGCAGTTCTTC
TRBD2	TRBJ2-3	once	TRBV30	CAWSSLAGGTDTQYF	TGTGCCTGGAGTTCATTAGCGGGAGGCACAGATACGCAGTATTTT
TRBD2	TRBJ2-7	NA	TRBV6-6	CASSYGGLAGDEQYF	TGTGCCAGCAGTTACGGGGGACTAGCGGGGGACGAGCAGTACTTC
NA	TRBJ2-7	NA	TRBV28	CASSRQTGRHEQYF	TGTGCCAGCAGCCGACAAACAGGGAGGCACGAGCAGTACTTC
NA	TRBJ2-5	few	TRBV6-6	CASSYFDGETQYF	TGTGCCAGCAGTTACTTCGACGGTGAGACCCAGTACTTC
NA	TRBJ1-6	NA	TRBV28	CASNTRGISNSPLHF	TGTGCCAGCAACACCAGGGGAATAAGTAATTCACCCCTCCACTTT
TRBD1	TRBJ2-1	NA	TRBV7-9	CASSLGGTGSLQFF	TGTGCCAGCAGCTTAGGGGGGACAGGGTCCCTGCAGTTCTTC
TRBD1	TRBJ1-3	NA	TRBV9	CASSSPRGALGGNTIYF	TGTGCCAGCAGCTCTCCCAGGGGGGCCTTGGGCGGAAACACCATATATTTT
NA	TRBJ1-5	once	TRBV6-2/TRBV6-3	CASTLGPARNQPQHF	TGTGCCAGCACCTTGGGCCCAGCGCGCAATCAGCCCCAGCATTTT